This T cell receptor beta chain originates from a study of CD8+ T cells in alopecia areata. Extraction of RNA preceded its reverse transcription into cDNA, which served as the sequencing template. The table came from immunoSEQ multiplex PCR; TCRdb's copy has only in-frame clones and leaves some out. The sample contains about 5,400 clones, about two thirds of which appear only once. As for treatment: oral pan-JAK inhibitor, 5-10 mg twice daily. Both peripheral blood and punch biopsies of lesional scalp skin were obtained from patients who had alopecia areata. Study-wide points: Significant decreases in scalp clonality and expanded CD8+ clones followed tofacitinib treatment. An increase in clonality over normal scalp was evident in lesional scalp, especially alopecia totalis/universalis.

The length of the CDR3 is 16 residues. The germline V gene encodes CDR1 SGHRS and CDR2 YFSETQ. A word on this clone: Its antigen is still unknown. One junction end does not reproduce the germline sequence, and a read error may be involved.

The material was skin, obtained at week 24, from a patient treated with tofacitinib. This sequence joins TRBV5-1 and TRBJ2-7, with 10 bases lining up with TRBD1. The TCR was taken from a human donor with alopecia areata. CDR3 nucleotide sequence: TGCGCCAGCAGCTTGGCCCCCCGGGACAGGGGCTACAAGCAGTACTTC. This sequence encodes CASSLAPRDRGYKQYF.